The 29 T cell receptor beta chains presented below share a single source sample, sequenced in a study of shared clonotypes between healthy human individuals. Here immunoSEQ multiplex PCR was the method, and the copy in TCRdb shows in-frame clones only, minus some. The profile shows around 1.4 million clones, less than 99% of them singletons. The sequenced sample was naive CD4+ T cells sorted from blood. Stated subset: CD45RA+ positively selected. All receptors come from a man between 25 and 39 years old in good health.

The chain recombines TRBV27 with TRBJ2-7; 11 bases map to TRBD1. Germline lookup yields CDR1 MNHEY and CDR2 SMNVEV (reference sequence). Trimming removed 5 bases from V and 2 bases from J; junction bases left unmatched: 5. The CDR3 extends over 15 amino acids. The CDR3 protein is CASSIMGQGAYEQYF. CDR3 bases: TGTGCCAGCAGTATAATGGGACAGGGGGCCTACGAGCAGTACTTC.

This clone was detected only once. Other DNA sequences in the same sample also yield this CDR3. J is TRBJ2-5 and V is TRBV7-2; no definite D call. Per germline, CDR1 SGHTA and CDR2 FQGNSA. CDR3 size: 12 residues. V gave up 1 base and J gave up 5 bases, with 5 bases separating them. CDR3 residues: CASSLVGETQYF. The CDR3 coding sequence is TGTGCCAGCAGCTTAGTCGGCGAGACCCAGTACTTC.

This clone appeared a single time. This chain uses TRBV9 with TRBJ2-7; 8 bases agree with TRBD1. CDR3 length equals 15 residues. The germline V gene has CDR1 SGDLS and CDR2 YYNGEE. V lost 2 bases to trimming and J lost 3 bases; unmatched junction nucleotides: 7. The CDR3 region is CASSVGTGANYEQYF. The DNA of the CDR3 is TGTGCCAGCAGCGTGGGGACAGGTGCAAACTACGAGCAGTACTTC.

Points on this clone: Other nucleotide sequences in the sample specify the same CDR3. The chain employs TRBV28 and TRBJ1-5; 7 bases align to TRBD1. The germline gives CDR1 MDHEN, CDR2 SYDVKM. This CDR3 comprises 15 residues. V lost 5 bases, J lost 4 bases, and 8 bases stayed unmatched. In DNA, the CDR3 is TGTGCCAGCAGTCCACCGGGACAGAGTAATCAGCCCCAGCATTTT. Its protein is CASSPPGQSNQPQHF.

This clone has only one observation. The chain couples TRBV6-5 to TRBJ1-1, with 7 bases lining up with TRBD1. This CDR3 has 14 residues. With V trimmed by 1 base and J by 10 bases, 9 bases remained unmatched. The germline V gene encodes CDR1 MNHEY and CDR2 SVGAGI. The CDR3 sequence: CASSYWQGERGAFF. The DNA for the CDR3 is TGTGCCAGCAGTTACTGGCAGGGGGAGAGGGGAGCTTTCTTT.

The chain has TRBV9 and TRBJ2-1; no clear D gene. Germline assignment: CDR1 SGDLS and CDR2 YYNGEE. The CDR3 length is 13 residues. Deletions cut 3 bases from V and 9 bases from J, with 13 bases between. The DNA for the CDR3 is TGTGCCAGCAGCGCGACCCTCCCCAGTGAGCAGTTCTTC. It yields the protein CASSATLPSEQFF.

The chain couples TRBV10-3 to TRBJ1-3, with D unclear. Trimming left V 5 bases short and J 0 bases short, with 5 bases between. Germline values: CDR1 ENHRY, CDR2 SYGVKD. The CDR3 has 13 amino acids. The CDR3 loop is CAISMVSGNTIYF. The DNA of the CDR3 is TGTGCCATCAGTATGGTCTCTGGAAACACCATATATTTT.

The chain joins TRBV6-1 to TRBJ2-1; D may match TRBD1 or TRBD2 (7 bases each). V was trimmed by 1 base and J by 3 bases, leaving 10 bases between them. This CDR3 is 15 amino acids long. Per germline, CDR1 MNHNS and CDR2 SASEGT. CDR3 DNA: TGTGCCAGCAGTGAAGTCAGGGGGGGCTACAATGAGCAGTTCTTC. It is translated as CASSEVRGGYNEQFF.

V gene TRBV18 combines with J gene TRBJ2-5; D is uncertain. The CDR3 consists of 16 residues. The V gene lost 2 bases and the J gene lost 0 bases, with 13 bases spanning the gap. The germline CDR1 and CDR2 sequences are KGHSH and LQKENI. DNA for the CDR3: TGTGCCAGCTCACCATTATTTCGGACGGACCAAGAGACCCAGTACTTC. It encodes CASSPLFRTDQETQYF.

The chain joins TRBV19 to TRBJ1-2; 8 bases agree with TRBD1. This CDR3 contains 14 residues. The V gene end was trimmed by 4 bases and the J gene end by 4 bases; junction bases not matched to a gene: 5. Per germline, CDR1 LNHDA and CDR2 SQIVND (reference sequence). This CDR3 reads CASSTIQGVYGYTF. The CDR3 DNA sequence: TGTGCCAGTAGTACGATACAGGGGGTCTATGGCTACACCTTC.

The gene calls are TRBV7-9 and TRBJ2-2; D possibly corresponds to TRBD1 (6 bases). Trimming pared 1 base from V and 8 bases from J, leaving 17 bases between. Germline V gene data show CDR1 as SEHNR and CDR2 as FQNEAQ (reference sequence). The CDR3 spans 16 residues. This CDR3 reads CASSLVIRVGTGELFF. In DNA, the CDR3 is TGTGCCAGCAGCTTAGTAATCCGAGTTGGGACAGGGGAGCTGTTTTTT.

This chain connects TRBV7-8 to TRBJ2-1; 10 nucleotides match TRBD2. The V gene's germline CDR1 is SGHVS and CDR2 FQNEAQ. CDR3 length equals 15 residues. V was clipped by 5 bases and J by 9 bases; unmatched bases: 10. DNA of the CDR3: TGTGCCAGCAGCAACCAACTAGCGGGATTGGTTGAGCAGTTCTTC. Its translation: CASSNQLAGLVEQFF.

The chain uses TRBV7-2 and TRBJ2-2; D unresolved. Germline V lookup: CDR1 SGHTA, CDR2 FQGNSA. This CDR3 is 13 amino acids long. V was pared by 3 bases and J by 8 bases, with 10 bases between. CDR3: CASSLGFMGELFF. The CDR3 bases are TGTGCCAGCAGCTTGGGCTTTATGGGGGAGCTGTTTTTT.

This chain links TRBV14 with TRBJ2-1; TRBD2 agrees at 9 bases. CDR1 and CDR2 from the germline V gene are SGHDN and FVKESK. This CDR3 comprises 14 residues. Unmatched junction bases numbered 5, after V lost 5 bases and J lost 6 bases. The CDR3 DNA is TGTGCCAGCAGCTCTATAGCGGGAGTCAATGAGCAGTTCTTC. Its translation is CASSSIAGVNEQFF.

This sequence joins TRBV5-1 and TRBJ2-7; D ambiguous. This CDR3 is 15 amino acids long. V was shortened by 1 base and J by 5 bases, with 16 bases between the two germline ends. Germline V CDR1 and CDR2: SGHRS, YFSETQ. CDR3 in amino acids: CASSLQPGLSDEQYF. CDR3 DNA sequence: TGCGCCAGCAGCTTGCAACCCGGTCTGTCAGACGAGCAGTACTTC.

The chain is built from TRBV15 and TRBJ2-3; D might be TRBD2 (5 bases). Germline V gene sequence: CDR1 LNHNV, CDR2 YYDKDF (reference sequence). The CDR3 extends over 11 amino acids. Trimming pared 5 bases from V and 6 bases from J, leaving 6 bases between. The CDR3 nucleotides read TGTGCCACCAGCGTAGCGGATACGCAGTATTTT. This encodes CATSVADTQYF.

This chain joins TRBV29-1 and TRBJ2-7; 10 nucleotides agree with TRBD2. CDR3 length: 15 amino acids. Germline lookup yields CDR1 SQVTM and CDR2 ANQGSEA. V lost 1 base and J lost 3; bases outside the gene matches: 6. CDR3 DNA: TGCAGCGTTGAAGGGACTAGCGGAAACAACTACGAGCAGTACTTC. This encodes CSVEGTSGNNYEQYF.

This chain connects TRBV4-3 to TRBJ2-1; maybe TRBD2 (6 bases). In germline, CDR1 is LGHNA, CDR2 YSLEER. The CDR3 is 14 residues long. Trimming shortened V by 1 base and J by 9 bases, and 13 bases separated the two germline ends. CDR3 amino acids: CASSQGFGGVEQFF. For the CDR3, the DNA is TGCGCCAGCAGCCAAGGGTTCGGAGGGGTTGAGCAGTTCTTC.

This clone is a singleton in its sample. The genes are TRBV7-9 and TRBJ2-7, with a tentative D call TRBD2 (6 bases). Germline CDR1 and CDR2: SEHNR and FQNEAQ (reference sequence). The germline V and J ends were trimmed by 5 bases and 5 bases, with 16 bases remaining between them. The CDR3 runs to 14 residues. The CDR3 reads CASSTTSGDHEQYF. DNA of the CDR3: TGTGCCAGCAGCACTACATCGGGGGACCACGAGCAGTACTTC.

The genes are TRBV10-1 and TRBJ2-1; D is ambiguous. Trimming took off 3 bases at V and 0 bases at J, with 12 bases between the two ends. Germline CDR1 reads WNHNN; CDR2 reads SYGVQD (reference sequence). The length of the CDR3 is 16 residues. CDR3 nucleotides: TGCGCCAGCAGTGACTCCCGGCAGAGCTCCTACAATGAGCAGTTCTTC. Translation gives CASSDSRQSSYNEQFF.

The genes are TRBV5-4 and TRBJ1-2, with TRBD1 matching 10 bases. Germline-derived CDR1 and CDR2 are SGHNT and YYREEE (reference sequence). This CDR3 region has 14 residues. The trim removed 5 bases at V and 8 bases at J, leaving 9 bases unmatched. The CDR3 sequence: CASRAGTGAGGYTF. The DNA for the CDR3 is TGTGCCAGCAGGGCCGGGACAGGGGCCGGGGGCTACACCTTC.

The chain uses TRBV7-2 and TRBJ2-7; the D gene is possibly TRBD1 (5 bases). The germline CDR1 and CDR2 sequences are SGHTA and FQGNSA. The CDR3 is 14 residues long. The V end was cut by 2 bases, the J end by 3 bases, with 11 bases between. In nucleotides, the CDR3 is TGTGCCAGCAGCTTAATCGACAGCCACTACGAGCAGTACTTC. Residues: CASSLIDSHYEQYF.

CDR3 residues: CASSRRHGTDYEQYF. CDR3 sequence (DNA): TGTGCCAGCAGTCGAAGGCACGGGACAGACTACGAGCAGTACTTC. V usage is TRBV28 and J usage is TRBJ2-7; TRBD1 aligns across 7 bases. The CDR3 contains 15 residues. V lost 5 bases and J lost 3; bases outside the gene matches: 10. CDR1 is MDHEN and CDR2 is SYDVKM in the germline V gene.

CDR3 sequence reads: CASSLGRTVIVGNTIYF. CDR3 coding DNA: TGTGCCAGCAGCTTAGGGAGGACGGTTATCGTGGGAAACACCATATATTTT. This chain links TRBV11-2 with TRBJ1-3, with D uncertain. The CDR3 sequence is 17 residues long. Trimming left V 1 base short and J 4 bases short, with 17 bases between. Germline-derived CDR1 and CDR2 are SGHAT and FQNNGV.

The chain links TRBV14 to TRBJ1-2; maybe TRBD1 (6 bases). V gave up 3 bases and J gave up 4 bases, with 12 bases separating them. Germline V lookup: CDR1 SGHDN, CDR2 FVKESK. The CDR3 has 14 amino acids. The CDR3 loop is CASSHLEGVYGYTF. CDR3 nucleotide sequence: TGTGCCAGCAGCCACCTAGAGGGGGTCTATGGCTACACCTTC.

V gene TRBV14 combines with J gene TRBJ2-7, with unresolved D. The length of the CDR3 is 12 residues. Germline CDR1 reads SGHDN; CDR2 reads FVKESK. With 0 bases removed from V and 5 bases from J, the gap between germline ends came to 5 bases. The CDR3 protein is CASSQETNEQYF. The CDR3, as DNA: TGTGCCAGCAGCCAAGAGACAAACGAGCAGTACTTC.

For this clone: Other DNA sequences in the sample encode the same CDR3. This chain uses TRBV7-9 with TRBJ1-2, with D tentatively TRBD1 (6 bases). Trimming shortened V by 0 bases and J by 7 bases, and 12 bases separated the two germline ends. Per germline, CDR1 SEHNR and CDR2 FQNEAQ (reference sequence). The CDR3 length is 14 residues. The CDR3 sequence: CASSLAGAGVGYTF. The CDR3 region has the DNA TGTGCCAGCAGCTTAGCGGGGGCGGGAGTTGGCTACACCTTC.

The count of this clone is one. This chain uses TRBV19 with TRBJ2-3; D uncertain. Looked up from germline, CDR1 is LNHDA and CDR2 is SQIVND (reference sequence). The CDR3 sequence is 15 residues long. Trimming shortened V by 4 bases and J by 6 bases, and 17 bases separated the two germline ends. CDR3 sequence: CASSTDLFLRDTQYF. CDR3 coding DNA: TGTGCCAGTAGTACGGACCTTTTCCTTCGGGATACGCAGTATTTT.

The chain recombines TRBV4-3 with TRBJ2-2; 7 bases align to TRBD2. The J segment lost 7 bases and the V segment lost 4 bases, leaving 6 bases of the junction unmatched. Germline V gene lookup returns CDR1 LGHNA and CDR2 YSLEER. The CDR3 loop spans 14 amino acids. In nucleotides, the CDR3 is TGCGCCAGCAGCCGCCTGGCTAGCGGCGGGGAGCTGTTTTTT. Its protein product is CASSRLASGGELFF.